This TCR beta chain was recorded in a study of cytomegalovirus exposure and HLA in healthy donors. Turning to the study itself: Around 200 million T cells yielded 90 million to 130 million unique TCR beta sequences, as an earlier analysis found.

13 Jbeta primers and 60 Vbeta primers were used for the PCR. Generated by immunoSEQ multiplex PCR, the TCRdb table keeps only in-frame clones and is missing some. The table records 150,000 to 200,000 clones, 65% to 90% of them present only once. Looked up from germline, CDR1 is DFQATT and CDR2 is SNEGSKA (reference sequence). CDR3 size: 11 residues. The V gene lost 7 bases and the J gene lost 9 bases, with 13 bases spanning the gap. The V and J genes are TRBV20-1 and TRBJ2-1; weak D call: TRBD1 (5 bases). The sequence was obtained from a woman aged 45-60 years in good health and CMV-seronegative. The sample consisted of PBMCs. The CDR3 reads CSVARRGEQFF. The CDR3 DNA is TGCAGTGTCGCACGAAGGGGTGAGCAGTTCTTC.